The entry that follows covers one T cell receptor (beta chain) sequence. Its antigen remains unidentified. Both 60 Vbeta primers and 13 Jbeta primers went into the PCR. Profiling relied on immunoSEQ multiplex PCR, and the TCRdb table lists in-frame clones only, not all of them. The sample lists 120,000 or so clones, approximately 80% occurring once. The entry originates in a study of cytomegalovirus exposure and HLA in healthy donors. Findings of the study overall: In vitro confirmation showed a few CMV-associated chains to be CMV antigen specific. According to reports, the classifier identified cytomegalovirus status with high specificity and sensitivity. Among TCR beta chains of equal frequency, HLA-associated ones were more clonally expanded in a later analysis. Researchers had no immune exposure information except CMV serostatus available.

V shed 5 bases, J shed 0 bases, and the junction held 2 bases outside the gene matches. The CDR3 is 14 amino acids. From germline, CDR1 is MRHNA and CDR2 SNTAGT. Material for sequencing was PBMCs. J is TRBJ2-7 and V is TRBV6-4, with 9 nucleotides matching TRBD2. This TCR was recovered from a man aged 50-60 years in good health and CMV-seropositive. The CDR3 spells CASSPTSGSYEQYF. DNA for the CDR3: TGTGCCAGCAGTCCGACTAGCGGCTCCTACGAGCAGTACTTC.